What follows describes a single T cell receptor beta chain. Its specificity is not known. TCRdb keeps only in-frame clones here, not all; method: immunoSEQ multiplex PCR. This table holds 200,000 or so clones, 87% found once. This CDR3 has 13 amino acids. The germline V and J ends were trimmed by 3 bases and 5 bases, with 11 bases remaining between them. From germline, CDR1 is ENHRY and CDR2 SYGVKD. These data come from a study of T cell responses to AZD1222 COVID-19 vaccine. The study's findings and limits: Donors were chiefly white British, with a greater number of females, and clonal diversity was perhaps underestimated. After the peak T cell response, and only then, were repertoires sampled. Reportedly, nearly half the spike-specific TCRs target unmutated variant regions. The breadth and depth of Spike-specific TCRs increased once two AZD1222 doses had been given.

The material was peripheral blood, obtained on day 0 of MenACWY control vaccination. The rearrangement uses TRBV10-3 and TRBJ2-7; a possible D gene is TRBD1 (5 bases). This TCR was sampled from an adult in good health. The CDR3, as DNA: TGTGCCATCAGTGAACAGGATGTTGACGAGCAGTACTTC. Protein sequence: CAISEQDVDEQYF.